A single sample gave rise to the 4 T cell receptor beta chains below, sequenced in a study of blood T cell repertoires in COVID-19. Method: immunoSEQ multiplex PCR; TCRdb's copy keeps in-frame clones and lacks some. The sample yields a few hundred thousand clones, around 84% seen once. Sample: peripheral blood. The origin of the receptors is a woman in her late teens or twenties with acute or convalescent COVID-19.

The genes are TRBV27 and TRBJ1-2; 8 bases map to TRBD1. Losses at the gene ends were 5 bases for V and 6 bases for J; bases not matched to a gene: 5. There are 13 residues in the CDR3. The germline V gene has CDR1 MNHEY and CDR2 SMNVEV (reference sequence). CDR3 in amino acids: CASSLLQGDGYTF. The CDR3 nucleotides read TGTGCCAGCAGTCTCCTACAGGGGGATGGCTACACCTTC.

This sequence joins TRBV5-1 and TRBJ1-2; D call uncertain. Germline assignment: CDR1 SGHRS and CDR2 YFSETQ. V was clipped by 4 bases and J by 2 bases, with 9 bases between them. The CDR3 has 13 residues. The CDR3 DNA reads TGCGCCAGCAGCGCAGACTTAAACTATGGCTACACCTTC. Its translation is CASSADLNYGYTF. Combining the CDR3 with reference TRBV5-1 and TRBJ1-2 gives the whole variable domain KAGVTQTPRYLIKTRGQQVTLSCSPISGHRSVSWYQQTPGQGLQFLFEYFSETQRNKGNFPGRFSGRQFSNSRSEMNVSTLELGDSALYLCASSADLNYGYTFGSGTRLTVV.

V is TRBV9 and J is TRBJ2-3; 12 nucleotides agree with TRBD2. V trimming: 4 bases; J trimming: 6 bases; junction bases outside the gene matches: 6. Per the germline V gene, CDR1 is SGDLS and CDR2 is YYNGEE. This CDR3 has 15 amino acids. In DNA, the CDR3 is TGTGCCAGCAGCCCTAGCGGGAGGGCCGGTGATACGCAGTATTTT. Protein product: CASSPSGRAGDTQYF.

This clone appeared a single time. CDR3 region: CASSLVPRTGINEKLFF. In DNA, the CDR3 is TGTGCCAGCAGCTTGGTGCCCAGGACAGGGATTAATGAAAAACTGTTTTTT. The V gene is TRBV5-5, the J gene TRBJ1-4, with 8 bases fitting TRBD1. Trimming at V came to 0 bases and at J to 4 bases, leaving 8 bases not matched to a gene. CDR3 length equals 17 residues. CDR1 and CDR2 from the germline V gene are SGHKS and YYEKEE (reference sequence).